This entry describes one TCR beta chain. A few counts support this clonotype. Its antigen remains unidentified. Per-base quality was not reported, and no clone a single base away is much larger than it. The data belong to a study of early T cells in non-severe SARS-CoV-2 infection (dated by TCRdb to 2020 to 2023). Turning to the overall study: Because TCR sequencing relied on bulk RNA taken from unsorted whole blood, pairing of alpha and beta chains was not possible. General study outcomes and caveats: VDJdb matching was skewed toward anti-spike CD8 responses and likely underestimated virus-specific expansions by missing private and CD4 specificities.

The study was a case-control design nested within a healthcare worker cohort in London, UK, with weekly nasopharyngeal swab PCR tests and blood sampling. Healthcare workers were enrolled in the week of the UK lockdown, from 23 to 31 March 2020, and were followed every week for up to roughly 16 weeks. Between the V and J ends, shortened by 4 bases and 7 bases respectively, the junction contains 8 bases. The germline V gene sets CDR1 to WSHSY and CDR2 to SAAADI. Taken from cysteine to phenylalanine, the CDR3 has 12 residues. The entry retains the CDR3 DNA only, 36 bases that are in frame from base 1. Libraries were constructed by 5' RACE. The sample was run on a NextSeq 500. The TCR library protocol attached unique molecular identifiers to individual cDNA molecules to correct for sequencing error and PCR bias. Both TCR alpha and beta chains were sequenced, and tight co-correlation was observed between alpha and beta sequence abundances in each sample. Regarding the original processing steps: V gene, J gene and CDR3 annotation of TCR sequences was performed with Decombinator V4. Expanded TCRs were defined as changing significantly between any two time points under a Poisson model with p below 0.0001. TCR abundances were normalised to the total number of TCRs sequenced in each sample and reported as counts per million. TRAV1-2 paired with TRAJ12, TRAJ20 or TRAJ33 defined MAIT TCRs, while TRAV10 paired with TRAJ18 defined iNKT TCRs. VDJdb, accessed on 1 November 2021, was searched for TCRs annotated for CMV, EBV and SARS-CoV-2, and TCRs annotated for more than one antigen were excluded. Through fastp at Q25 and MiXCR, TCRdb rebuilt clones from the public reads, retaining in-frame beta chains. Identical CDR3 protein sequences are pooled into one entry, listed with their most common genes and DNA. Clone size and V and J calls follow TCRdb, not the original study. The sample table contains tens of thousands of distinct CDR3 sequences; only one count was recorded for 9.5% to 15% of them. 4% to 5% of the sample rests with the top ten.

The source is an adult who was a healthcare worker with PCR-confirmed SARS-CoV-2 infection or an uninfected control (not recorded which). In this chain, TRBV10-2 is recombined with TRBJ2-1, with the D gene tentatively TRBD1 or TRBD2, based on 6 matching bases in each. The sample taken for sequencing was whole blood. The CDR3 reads CASSGGGNEQFF. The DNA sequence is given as TGCGCCAGCAGTGGAGGGGGGAATGAGCAGTTCTTC.